The 25 T cell receptor beta chains below come from one sample, sequenced in a study of tissue T cells after allogeneic stem cell transplantation. The time point: mouse harvest day 14 after allogeneic transplant. Tail vein injection delivered 10^7 T-cell-depleted bone marrow cells and 10^6 splenic CD5+ T cells. TCRdb's copy holds only in-frame clones and misses some; the assay was immunoSEQ multiplex PCR. The profile shows under 5,500 clones, approximately 50% of them singletons. Material for sequencing was lymph node tissue. The receptors come from a female BALB/c mouse given C57BL/6 T cells with graft-versus-host disease after an allogeneic hematopoietic cell transplant.

Worth noting for this clone: Mouse gene names apply. The read halts 1 residue ahead of the CDR3 end, with the missing end drawn from the germline J gene. This chain uses TRBV26 with TRBJ1-4, with D possibly being TRBD1 (5 bases). The CDR3 sequence is 15 residues long. CDR1 is KGHPV, CDR2 FQNQEV, per germline (reference sequence). Between the trimmed V and J ends, which lost 4 bases and 0 bases, there was a span of 9 bases. CDR3 bases read: TGTGCCAGCAGTCCCCCAGGGCTTTCCAACGAAAGATTATTT. Translation gives CASSPPGLSNERLF. The entire CDR3 protein reads CASSPPGLSNERLFF.

With regard to this clone: Mouse germline and gene names are used. The read gets to within 1 residue of the CDR3 end, and the germline J gene fills in the rest. V usage is TRBV13-2 and J usage is TRBJ2-3; 9 nucleotides agree with TRBD2. The CDR3 contains 17 residues. Germline V gene data show CDR1 as NNHNN and CDR2 as SYGAGS (reference sequence). V was clipped by 0 bases and J by 1 base; unmatched bases: 6. CDR3 amino acids: CASGDAGGGAGAETLYF. The covered CDR3 bases are TGTGCCAGCGGTGATGCTGGGGGGGGCGCGGGTGCAGAAACGCTGTAT.

This clone was detected only a few times. Genes here carry mouse names. Sequencing ends 1 residue short of the CDR3 end; the germline J gene provides the rest. The gene calls are TRBV13-3 and TRBJ1-2, with D uncertain. Per the germline V gene, CDR1 is NNHDY and CDR2 is SYVADS. CDR3 length: 12 residues. V was cut by 2 bases and J by 3 bases, with 5 bases left in between. CDR3 sequence: CASSERDSDYTF. The part of the CDR3 DNA that was read is TGTGCCAGCAGTGAGAGGGACTCCGACTACACC.

This clone was counted only a few times. Genes and germline are mouse. The DNA ends 1 residue before the CDR3 does, and the rest of the CDR3 is filled in from the germline J gene. V is TRBV16 and J is TRBJ2-4, with a weak D call TRBD1 (5 bases). Germline lookup yields CDR1 SGHSA and CDR2 FRNQAP. The ends were cut back, 4 bases at V and 0 bases at J, with 5 bases in the middle. The CDR3 is 13 residues long. CDR3 sequence reads: CASSSGSQNTLYF. CDR3 bases read: TGTGCAAGCAGCTCAGGGAGTCAAAACACCTTGTAC. Full variable domain (outside the CDR3, taken from reference TRBV16 and TRBJ2-4): NAGVIQTPRHKVTGKGQEATLWCEPISGHSAVFWYRQTIVQGLEFLTYFRNQAPIDDSGMPKERFSAQMPNQSHSTLKIQSTQPQDSAVYLCASSSGSQNTLYFGAGTRLSVL.

This clone is medium-sized by share. Gene and germline names: mouse. The read falls 1 residue short of the CDR3 end, and the missing part is taken from the germline J gene. The chain recombines TRBV13-2 with TRBJ2-1, with a weak D call TRBD2 (6 bases). This CDR3 contains 14 residues. The germline V and J ends were trimmed by 1 base and 7 bases, with 12 bases remaining between them. Germline V lookup: CDR1 NNHNN, CDR2 SYGAGS (reference sequence). This CDR3 reads CASGDRGEEAEQFF. The DNA read from the CDR3 is TGTGCCAGCGGTGATCGGGGGGAGGAGGCTGAGCAGTTC.

This clone was recorded only once. Gene names and germline refer to mouse. The CDR3 goes on 1 residue after the read ends, and that part is filled in from the germline J gene. This rearrangement joins TRBV17 to TRBJ2-4; 8 bases fit TRBD1. Germline lookup yields CDR1 MNHDT and CDR2 YYDKIL. J gave up 2 bases and V 2 bases, and 0 bases lay outside the gene matches. The CDR3 covers 14 residues. CDR3 amino acids: CASSRQGAQNTLYF. CDR3 DNA (partial): TGTGCTAGCAGTAGACAGGGGGCTCAAAACACCTTGTAC. Together with reference TRBV17 and TRBJ2-4, the CDR3 gives the full variable domain: DTTVKQNPRYKLARVGKPVNLICSQTMNHDTMYWYQKKPNQAPKLLLFYYDKILNREADTFEKFQSSRPNNSFCSLYIGSAGLEYSAMYLCASSRQGAQNTLYFGAGTRLSVL.

To note about this clone: Gene names are mouse gene names. The observed sequence ends 1 residue before the CDR3 terminus, with the missing tail filled in from the germline J gene. V usage is TRBV26 and J usage is TRBJ2-7, with no clear D. V was clipped by 2 bases and J by 5 bases, with 7 bases between them. CDR1 and CDR2 (germline): KGHPV, FQNQEV (reference sequence). The length of the CDR3 is 12 residues. The sequenced CDR3 bases are TGTGCCAGCAGTCTGGAACTAGATGAACAGTAC. Protein product: CASSLELDEQY. The complete CDR3 protein is CASSLELDEQYF.

To note about this clone: These gene names are mouse names. The DNA read from the CDR3 is TGTGCCAGCAGTATAATCAGGGGGATGGACTCCGACTACACC. Residues: CASSIIRGMDSDYT. The whole CDR3 sequence is CASSIIRGMDSDYTF. The V gene is TRBV19, the J gene TRBJ1-2; TRBD1 aligns across 7 bases. The sequenced fragment ends 1 residue before the CDR3 boundary, so the rest is inferred from the germline J gene. Germline V CDR1 and CDR2: FNHDT, SITEND (reference sequence). CDR3 length: 15 amino acids. V lost 1 base, J lost 3 bases, and 6 bases stayed unmatched.

In its sample, this clone is medium-sized. The gene symbols are mouse symbols. The DNA ends 1 residue before the CDR3 does, and the rest of the CDR3 is filled in from the germline J gene. The chain uses TRBV16 and TRBJ2-2; D uncertain. Trimming cost V 0 bases and J 4 bases, with 6 bases left between them. The germline gives CDR1 SGHSA, CDR2 FRNQAP. The CDR3 runs 14 residues. The CDR3 DNA, read in part, is TGTGCAAGCAGCTTAGACAGTCCCACCGGGCAGCTCTAC. Translation gives CASSLDSPTGQLY. The CDR3 in its entirety is CASSLDSPTGQLYF.

To note about this clone: The gene names here belong to mouse. The read ends 1 residue shy of where the CDR3 ends; the end is completed using the germline J gene. This rearrangement joins TRBV17 to TRBJ2-2, with 12 bases aligning to TRBD1. V lost 5 bases and J lost 4; bases outside the gene matches: 5. The CDR3 is 16 amino acids. Germline lookup yields CDR1 MNHDT and CDR2 YYDKIL. The CDR3 bases that were read are TGTGCTAGCAGTCCCGGGACAGGGGGCTTCACCGGGCAGCTCTAC. This gives the protein CASSPGTGGFTGQLY. The whole CDR3 is CASSPGTGGFTGQLYF.

By sample share, this clone is medium-sized. Mouse gene names apply. Coverage ceases 1 residue before the CDR3 finishes, and the germline J gene fills in the end. The chain links TRBV13-3 to TRBJ1-4, with 8 bases matching TRBD1. Trimming at V came to 6 bases and at J to 5 bases, leaving 6 bases not matched to a gene. Germline V gene data show CDR1 as NNHDY and CDR2 as SYVADS. CDR3 length: 14 amino acids. CDR3 sequence: CASIGQGRNERLFF. The CDR3 bases that were read are TGTGCCAGCATTGGACAGGGAAGGAACGAAAGATTATTT.

As regards this clone: The genes and germline here are from mouse. Read data end 1 residue before the CDR3 end; the end is taken from the germline J gene. The chain is built from TRBV26 and TRBJ1-1; a possible D gene is TRBD1 (5 bases). Per the germline V gene, CDR1 is KGHPV and CDR2 is FQNQEV (reference sequence). Trimming removed 2 bases at V and 3 bases at J, with 7 bases between. CDR3 length: 13 amino acids. This CDR3 reads CASSLQGYTEVFF. The covered CDR3 bases are TGTGCCAGCAGTCTGCAGGGATACACAGAAGTCTTC.

This clone was observed a few times. Genes and germline are mouse. With the read ending 1 residue before the CDR3 end, the germline J gene is used to fill in that end. The sample holds other DNA sequences that translate to the same CDR3. The V and J genes are TRBV23 and TRBJ1-1; the listed D gene, TRBD1, was not tested against the DNA. Per the germline V gene, CDR1 is KGHTA and CDR2 is FQNQQP. This CDR3 has 13 amino acids. CDR3: CSSSQQGNTEVFF. The CDR3 bases that were read are TGCTCCAGCAGTCAACAGGGTAACACAGAAGTCTTC.

With regard to this clone: The gene symbols are mouse symbols. The sequenced fragment ends 1 residue before the CDR3 boundary, so the rest is inferred from the germline J gene. The rearrangement uses TRBV26 and TRBJ2-2; D ambiguous. From germline, CDR1 is KGHPV and CDR2 FQNQEV (reference sequence). The CDR3 spans 15 residues. Trimming removed 4 bases at V and 4 bases at J, with 13 bases between. The CDR3 spells CASSPRRGGTGQLYF. Partial CDR3 DNA: TGTGCCAGCAGTCCCCGGCGGGGTGGCACCGGGCAGCTCTAC.

This clone appeared a few times. Gene and germline names: mouse. The sequence runs out 1 residue before the end of the CDR3; the remainder is reconstructed from the germline J gene. The chain employs TRBV12-2 and TRBJ1-4, with D maybe TRBD1 (6 bases). Germline CDR1 SGHLS, CDR2 HYDKME. V dropped 4 bases and J dropped 3 bases, with 8 bases sitting between them. This CDR3 region has 13 residues. The covered CDR3 bases are TGTGCCAGCTCCCGGACAGCCAACGAAAGATTATTT. It yields the protein CASSRTANERLF. Given in full, the CDR3 is CASSRTANERLFF.

Comment on this clone: The genes are named according to mouse. The sequenced fragment ends 1 residue before the CDR3 boundary, so the rest is inferred from the germline J gene. The V call is TRBV29, the J call TRBJ2-4; a possible D gene is TRBD2 (5 bases). V lost 6 bases, J lost 0 bases, and 7 bases lay in between. Germline CDR1 reads MSHET; CDR2 reads SYDVDS. The CDR3 consists of 13 residues. Partial CDR3 DNA: TGTGCTAGCAGATGGGGTAGTCAAAACACCTTGTAC. Residues: CASRWGSQNTLY. The complete CDR3 reads CASRWGSQNTLYF.

This clone is termed medium-sized. The genes are named according to mouse. Read sequence stops 1 residue before the CDR3 end, and the germline J gene provides the missing end. This chain links TRBV13-1 with TRBJ2-7, with TRBD2 identical over 11 bases. V dropped 3 bases and J dropped 4; count of bases not matched to a gene: 6. This CDR3 has 15 residues. Germline V gene data show CDR1 as NSHNY and CDR2 as SYGAGN. CDR3 DNA, as far as it was read: TGTGCCAGCAGTGGGCCCGGGACTGGGGGATATGAACAGTAC. Protein product: CASSGPGTGGYEQY. The CDR3 in its entirety is CASSGPGTGGYEQYF.

Remarks on this clone: Gene labels here are mouse ones. CDR3 DNA (partial): TGTGCTAGCAGTCCGGGACAGGGAGACTCCGACTACACC. This sequence encodes CASSPGQGDSDYT. The CDR3, in full, reads CASSPGQGDSDYTF. The genes are TRBV29 and TRBJ1-2; 9 positions agree with TRBD1. Sequencing ends 1 residue short of the CDR3 end; the germline J gene provides the rest. Germline-derived CDR1 and CDR2 are MSHET and SYDVDS. J was trimmed by 3 bases and V by 5 bases; bases with no gene match: 4. The CDR3 loop spans 14 amino acids.

A single count supports this clone. The genes are named according to mouse. With the read ending 1 residue before the CDR3 end, the germline J gene is used to fill in that end. The chain combines TRBV1 with TRBJ2-4, with D possibly called TRBD1 or TRBD2 (5 bases each). Looked up from germline, CDR1 is NSQYPW and CDR2 is LRSPGD (reference sequence). This CDR3 region has 14 residues. Trimming shortened V by 3 bases and J by 0 bases, and 7 bases separated the two germline ends. CDR3 DNA (partial): TGCACCTGCAGTGCGCGGGACAGTCAAAACACCTTGTAC. Translation: CTCSARDSQNTLY. The entire CDR3 sequence reads CTCSARDSQNTLYF.

On this clone: Gene labels here are mouse ones. The read halts 1 residue ahead of the CDR3 end, with the missing end drawn from the germline J gene. This chain links TRBV3 with TRBJ2-3; D is unclear. V gave up 3 bases and J gave up 0 bases, with 7 bases separating them. The germline gives CDR1 SNHLY, CDR2 FYNGKV (reference sequence). The CDR3 spans 14 residues. The CDR3 spells CASSFTASAETLYF. The sequenced CDR3 bases are TGTGCCAGCAGCTTTACAGCTAGTGCAGAAACGCTGTAT.

Concerning this clone: Gene names follow the mouse nomenclature. The sequenced fragment ends 1 residue before the CDR3 boundary, so the rest is inferred from the germline J gene. The chain uses TRBV26 and TRBJ1-1; 8 nucleotides match TRBD1. There are 14 residues in the CDR3. CDR1 is KGHPV and CDR2 is FQNQEV in the germline V gene (reference sequence). The V gene end was trimmed by 4 bases and the J gene end by 3 bases; junction bases not matched to a gene: 4. The CDR3 region is CASSRQGRDTEVFF. The CDR3 bases that were read are TGTGCCAGCAGTCGACAGGGGCGGGACACAGAAGTCTTC.

By its share, this clone is medium-sized. Gene names denote mouse genes. Read coverage stops 1 residue before the CDR3 terminus; the germline J gene supplies the remainder. The chain combines TRBV5 with TRBJ2-7; the match to TRBD2 covers 7 bases. Trimming cost V 0 bases and J 0 bases; bases outside gene matches: 2. The germline CDR1 and CDR2 sequences are LGHNA and YNLKQL (reference sequence). This CDR3 is built from 15 residues. Incomplete CDR3 DNA: TGTGCCAGCAGCCAAGACTGGGGGAGCTCCTATGAACAGTAC. It codes for CASSQDWGSSYEQY. The whole CDR3 is CASSQDWGSSYEQYF.

This clone was detected only a few times. The genes are named according to mouse. CDR3 DNA (partial): TGTGCCAGCTCTCTCTCTGGGGGGGGGTATGAACAGTAC. The encoded protein is CASSLSGGGYEQY. The full CDR3 protein is CASSLSGGGYEQYF. The rearrangement links TRBV12-2 to TRBJ2-7, with 9 bases matching TRBD2. The CDR3 extends 1 residue past the end of the read, so its final part is completed from the germline J gene. The CDR3 totals 14 residues. V gave up 0 bases and J gave up 4 bases; unmatched junction bases: 3. Germline-derived CDR1 and CDR2 are SGHLS and HYDKME.

This clone is a singleton in its sample. Mouse gene names and germline throughout. From the germline J gene comes the end of the CDR3, since the read stops 1 residue before it. The rearrangement uses TRBV1 and TRBJ2-3; 8 bases are a match to TRBD2. V dropped 1 base and J dropped 0; count of bases not matched to a gene: 3. The CDR3 contains 16 residues. Germline-derived CDR1 and CDR2 are NSQYPW and LRSPGD (reference sequence). The CDR3 bases that were read are TGCACCTGCAGTGCAGGCTGGGGGGCCAGTGCAGAAACGCTGTAT. Amino acid sequence: CTCSAGWGASAETLY. The entire CDR3 sequence reads CTCSAGWGASAETLYF.

A remark on this clone: Germline and genes here are mouse. The read ends 1 residue before the CDR3 terminus; that terminus is restored from the germline J gene. The chain links TRBV23 to TRBJ1-1; the D segment call TRBD1 is taken from the table without a DNA check. Germline CDR1 is KGHTA and CDR2 is FQNQQP. The CDR3 is 13 amino acids. The sequenced part of the CDR3 DNA is TGCTCCAGCAGTTTACAGGGCAACACAGAAGTCTTC. Translation: CSSSLQGNTEVF. The full CDR3 reads CSSSLQGNTEVFF.